The rows below give T cell receptor beta chains drawn from one sample of a study of cytomegalovirus exposure and HLA in healthy donors. The repertoire was sequenced with immunoSEQ multiplex PCR; TCRdb's copy has only in-frame clones and lacks some. The sample has around 75,000 clones; the top ten hold approximately 1.5%. Sample: PBMCs. The receptor source for this set is a woman between 55 and 75 years old in good health and CMV-seronegative. Each CDR3 is given with its conserved first and last residue. D genes are given only for firm matches.

TRBJ2-1 TRBV7-6 TRBD2 CASSFLAGATFF TGTGCCAGCAGCTTTTTAGCGGGAGCGACGTTCTTC
TRBJ1-3 TRBV5-1 . CASNEESGTIYF TGCGCCAGCAACGAAGAGTCGGGCACCATATATTTT
TRBJ2-6 TRBV18 . CASSPLSSTRSGANVLTF TGTGCCAGCTCACCACTAAGTTCTACCCGCTCTGGGGCCAACGTCCTGACTTTC
TRBJ1-2 TRBV28 . CASSPQVNYGYTF TGTGCCAGCAGTCCACAGGTTAACTATGGCTACACCTTC
TRBJ2-4 TRBV7-9 TRBD2 CASSLASGGAKNIQYF TGTGCCAGCAGCTTAGCTAGCGGGGGAGCCAAAAACATTCAGTACTTC
TRBJ2-5 TRBV4-1 TRBD1 CASSLERTGQETQYF TGCGCCAGCAGCCTAGAGAGGACAGGGCAAGAGACCCAGTACTTC
TRBJ2-3 TRBV4-3 . CASSQVGSGGDTQYF TGCGCCAGCAGCCAAGTTGGCAGCGGAGGAGATACGCAGTATTTT
TRBJ2-6 TRBV29-1 . CSVDPGVWANVLTF TGCAGCGTTGACCCGGGAGTCTGGGCCAACGTCCTGACTTTC
TRBJ1-3 TRBV9 TRBD1 CASSVELRDSISGNTIYF TGTGCCAGCAGCGTAGAGCTAAGGGACAGTATCTCTGGAAACACCATATATTTT
TRBJ2-7 TRBV28 . CASSPGSHGSYEQYF TGTGCCAGCAGTCCCGGGTCCCACGGCTCCTACGAGCAGTACTTC
TRBJ2-1 TRBV4-1 TRBD2 CASSLVSSGGYNEQFF TGCGCCAGCAGCCTAGTATCTAGCGGGGGATACAATGAGCAGTTCTTC
TRBJ2-7 TRBV6-1 TRBD2 CASSELAGAASYEQYF TGTGCCAGCAGTGAATTAGCGGGGGCCGCCTCCTACGAGCAGTACTTC
TRBJ2-1 TRBV6-6 TRBD2 CASSGGPASYNEQFF TGTGCTTCGTCGGGAGGGCCGGCCTCCTACAATGAGCAGTTCTTC
TRBJ2-1 TRBV12-5 . CASGPFALPGDNEQFF TGTGCTAGTGGTCCATTCGCACTCCCAGGCGACAATGAGCAGTTCTTC
TRBJ2-3 TRBV11-2 TRBD1 CASSWDRGSTDTQYF TGTGCCAGCAGCTGGGACAGGGGCAGCACAGATACGCAGTATTTT